Included here is one TCR beta chain sequence, with context. No antigen is known for it. Each donor was a Caucasian adult residing in Nashville, Tennessee. The V segment lost 5 bases and the J segment 4 bases; nucleotides outside the gene matches: 4. The CDR3 consists of 13 residues. CDR1 is SGHVS, CDR2 FQNEAQ, per germline. The data were produced by immunoSEQ multiplex PCR, yet TCRdb's version contains in-frame clones alone and is incomplete. The repertoire includes nearly 500,000 clones, 76% of them detected once, and over 10% sits in the top ten. The data derive from a study of shared clonotypes between healthy human individuals. Broader study findings: The researchers took only blood, and tissue repertoires probably look different.

The receptor comes from a woman in her thirties or forties in good health. Some clones in this sample may be carry-over from other donors' samples. This chain joins TRBV7-8 and TRBJ1-1, with 7 bases that match TRBD1. Source material: PBMCs. Here the CDR3 DNA reads TGTGCCAGCAGCGAGACAGGGTTCACTGAAGCTTTCTTT. Translating it yields CASSETGFTEAFF. Variable domain in full (rest from reference TRBV7-8 and TRBJ1-1): GAGVSQSPRYKVAKRGQDVALRCDPISGHVSLFWYQQALGQGPEFLTYFQNEAQLDKSGLPSDRFFAERPEGSVSTLKIQRTQQEDSAVYLCASSETGFTEAFFGQGTRLTVV.